One sample yielded the 3 T cell receptor beta chains listed below, sequenced in a study of vaccination effects on CD4 cells after COVID-19. For these TCRs, the target antigens are not known. Before sequencing, viral peptide pools were used by the ViraFEST assay to expand antigen-specific CD4+ T cells. When more than 9 days of culture had elapsed, CD4+ T cells were isolated. This individual contracted SARS-CoV-2 between March and December 2020, as verified by PCR. Every participant took two doses of the BNT162b2 or mRNA-1273 vaccine. TCRdb's table, derived via immunoSEQ multiplex PCR, lists solely in-frame clones and lacks some. The repertoire has some 15,000 clones, approximately 83% of them found once; the top ten carry under 30%. Sequencing used CD4+ T cells from PBMCs cultured with HCoV-NL63 spike peptides, obtained after COVID-19 vaccination. These receptors all come from a human donor who had a prior SARS-CoV-2 infection.

The chain combines TRBV27 with TRBJ2-1; the D gene is possibly TRBD2 (5 bases). The CDR3 runs 17 residues. Trimming removed 1 base from V and 0 bases from J, with 13 bases in between. Germline CDR1 MNHEY, CDR2 SMNVEV (reference sequence). The CDR3 sequence: CASSLYFRGSSYNEQFF. Written as DNA, the CDR3 is TGTGCCAGCAGTTTATATTTTCGAGGGAGCTCCTACAATGAGCAGTTCTTC.

This chain links TRBV19 with TRBJ2-2, with no clear D. The CDR3 runs 14 residues. V lost 1 base to trimming and J lost 2 bases, with 5 bases between them. CDR1 and CDR2 (germline): LNHDA, SQIVND (reference sequence). CDR3 residues: CASSIALNTGELFF. CDR3 DNA: TGTGCCAGTAGTATAGCACTTAACACCGGGGAGCTGTTTTTT.

This rearrangement joins TRBV5-1 to TRBJ2-7; a weak D match, TRBD1 (6 bases). The CDR3 runs 16 residues. Germline assignment: CDR1 SGHRS and CDR2 YFSETQ. V lost 0 bases to trimming and J lost 2 bases, with 15 bases between them. The CDR3 sequence is CASSLDGQKPTYEQYF. The CDR3 region has the DNA TGCGCCAGCAGCTTGGACGGACAGAAACCTACCTACGAGCAGTACTTC.